This T cell receptor beta chain was documented in a study of blood T cells in healthy people across ages. The study drew donors from healthy Caucasian individuals in Russia aged roughly 6 to 90. Every sample yielded at least 6.5 million isolated PBMCs. With respect to this clonotype: Its specificity is unknown.

The germline V gene has CDR1 MNHNY and CDR2 SVGAGI (reference sequence). The CDR3 contains 16 residues. Unmatched junction bases numbered 16, after V lost 8 bases and J lost 4 bases. Broader study findings: Diversity was higher, and naive CD4+ cells more numerous, in long-lived donors than in aged donors.

The use of a sample-barcoded 5' primer and a J-beta primer mix characterized a second PCR of about 6 to 12 cycles. TCRdb reprocessed the 5' RACE reads via MiXCR and lists one record per CDR3 protein. The data show approximately 800,000 distinct CDR3 sequences, with approximately 67% seen just once and around a quarter held by the top ten. What was sequenced was blood. The TCR was taken from a man aged 30 to 39 in good health. The chain carries TRBV6-6 and TRBJ1-2, with 7 bases matching TRBD1. The CDR3 region has the DNA TGTGCCAGCTCGGGGAGGGGGCAAGGGAGGGCCTATGGCTACACCTTC. Its translation: CASSGRGQGRAYGYTF.